The entry that follows covers one TCR beta chain sequence. The antigen is undetermined. This entry comes from a study of CD4 T cells in relation to SARS-CoV-2 and coronaviruses. Study as a whole: PBMCs were cultured with antigen for roughly 11 days before TCR beta sequencing. The HLA restriction of the shared crossreactive spike epitopes was mapped.

Assay: immunoSEQ multiplex PCR; the TCRdb copy retains only in-frame clones and omits some. The sample holds more than 35,000 clones, 77% seen once. The CDR3 has 14 amino acids. CDR1 and CDR2 (germline): KGHDR, SFDVKD. Trimming at V came to 3 bases and at J to 8 bases, leaving 4 bases not matched to a gene. This clonotype originated in an adult with COVID-19. What was sequenced was memory CD4+ T cells from PBMCs, cultured in vitro. The chain is built from TRBV24-1 and TRBJ1-2; 11 bases agree with TRBD1. The CDR3 bases are TGTGCCACCAGTGATGGGGACAGGGGGAGCGGCTACACCTTC. Residues: CATSDGDRGSGYTF.